The 15 T cell receptor beta chains below come from one sample, sequenced in a study of blood T cell repertoires in COVID-19. TCRdb keeps only in-frame clones here, not all; method: immunoSEQ multiplex PCR. This table has over 600,000 clones, 80% to 90% appearing once. Sequenced material: peripheral blood. The source of these receptors is a woman aged 18-29 years with acute or convalescent COVID-19.

The genes are TRBV7-2 and TRBJ1-5; D is possibly TRBD1 (5 bases). Germline values: CDR1 SGHTA, CDR2 FQGNSA. The CDR3 loop spans 15 amino acids. V shed 2 bases and J shed 2 bases, with 10 bases lying between them. The CDR3 DNA sequence: TGTGCCAGCAGCTTACGGGGGTACGGCAATCAGCCCCAGCATTTT. Translation gives CASSLRGYGNQPQHF. Variable domain in full (rest from reference TRBV7-2 and TRBJ1-5): GAGVSQSPSNKVTEKGKDVELRCDPISGHTALYWYRQSLGQGLEFLIYFQGNSAPDKSGLPSDRFSAERTGGSVSTLTIQRTQQEDSAVYLCASSLRGYGNQPQHFGDGTRLSIL.

This sequence joins TRBV20-1 and TRBJ1-2, with D maybe TRBD1 (6 bases). Germline loops: CDR1 DFQATT, CDR2 SNEGSKA (reference sequence). Trimming removed 4 bases at V and 6 bases at J, with 9 bases between. The CDR3 is 11 residues long. CDR3 loop: CSAITGHGYTF. Written as DNA, the CDR3 is TGCAGTGCTATTACAGGGCATGGCTACACCTTC.

The chain uses TRBV28 and TRBJ1-1, with 9 bases identical to TRBD1. The CDR3 contains 17 residues. Per germline, CDR1 MDHEN and CDR2 SYDVKM. J gave up 7 bases and V 7 bases, and 19 bases lay outside the gene matches. The CDR3 protein is CASTTPLGQGIEDEAFF. CDR3 coding DNA: TGTGCCAGCACCACACCTTTGGGACAGGGAATCGAAGATGAAGCTTTCTTT.

This chain joins TRBV11-2 and TRBJ1-1; 9 bases match TRBD1. The CDR3 is 16 residues long. CDR1 is SGHAT, CDR2 FQNNGV, per germline. The V gene end was trimmed by 3 bases and the J gene end by 4 bases; junction bases not matched to a gene: 9. The CDR3 coding sequence is TGTGCCAGCAGCTTGACGGGACAGGGAGCGGGCACTGAAGCTTTCTTT. It codes for CASSLTGQGAGTEAFF. Based on the CDR3 plus reference TRBV11-2 and TRBJ1-1, the full variable domain is EAGVAQSPRYKIIEKRQSVAFWCNPISGHATLYWYQQILGQGPKLLIQFQNNGVVDDSQLPKDRFSAERLKGVDSTLKIQPAKLEDSAVYLCASSLTGQGAGTEAFFGQGTRLTVV.

The rearrangement uses TRBV6-5 and TRBJ1-4; D not certain. The CDR3 contains 14 residues. The germline CDR1 and CDR2 sequences are MNHEY and SVGAGI. V dropped 4 bases and J dropped 0 bases, with 6 bases sitting between them. The CDR3 here is CASSWASTNEKLFF. In DNA, the CDR3 is TGTGCCAGCAGTTGGGCCTCAACTAATGAAAAACTGTTTTTT.

The chain couples TRBV7-9 to TRBJ2-7; D may be TRBD2 (5 bases). V was shortened by 1 base and J by 7 bases, with 11 bases between the two germline ends. Per germline, CDR1 SEHNR and CDR2 FQNEAQ (reference sequence). The CDR3 sequence is 13 residues long. CDR3 protein: CASSLGAPGEQYF. Written as DNA, the CDR3 is TGTGCCAGCAGCTTAGGCGCCCCGGGGGAGCAGTACTTC.

This clone was counted a single time. Here the CDR3 reads CASSLEGVVDEQYF. CDR3 coding DNA: TGTGCCAGCAGTTTAGAGGGGGTTGTCGACGAGCAGTACTTC. The chain uses TRBV27 and TRBJ2-7; a weak D match, TRBD1 (6 bases). Trimming took 2 bases from V and 5 from J, leaving 13 bases between them. Germline values: CDR1 MNHEY, CDR2 SMNVEV (reference sequence). This CDR3 comprises 14 residues.

This clone has only a few counts. V is TRBV20-1 and J is TRBJ1-1; D is possibly TRBD1 (5 bases). The CDR3 has 16 amino acids. Germline CDR1 is DFQATT and CDR2 is SNEGSKA (reference sequence). The germline V and J ends were trimmed by 3 bases and 4 bases, with 21 bases remaining between them. The CDR3 coding sequence is TGCAGTGCTAGTAAACCCCCCGGCAGTCAGGGCACTGAAGCTTTCTTT. Encoded protein: CSASKPPGSQGTEAFF.

The rearrangement links TRBV28 to TRBJ1-1; D might be TRBD1 (6 bases). CDR1 and CDR2 from the germline V gene are MDHEN and SYDVKM. This CDR3 has 14 residues. Trimming pared 6 bases from V and 3 bases from J, leaving 14 bases between. The CDR3 nucleotides read TGTGCCAGCAGAGTAGTAAGGGGGTACACTGAAGCTTTCTTT. Residues: CASRVVRGYTEAFF. Full variable domain (outside the CDR3, taken from reference TRBV28 and TRBJ1-1): DVKVTQSSRYLVKRTGEKVFLECVQDMDHENMFWYRQDPGLGLRLIYFSYDVKMKEKGDIPEGYSVSREKKERFSLILESASTNQTSMYLCASRVVRGYTEAFFGQGTRLTVV.

The CDR3 DNA follows: TGTGCCAGCAACCAGGGGGCCTATACGCAGTATTTT. Its translation is CASNQGAYTQYF. This chain connects TRBV14 to TRBJ2-3; the match to TRBD1 covers 8 bases. The CDR3 consists of 12 residues. The germline V gene encodes CDR1 SGHDN and CDR2 FVKESK. V lost 7 bases and J lost 7; bases outside the gene matches: 4.

V usage is TRBV4-2 and J usage is TRBJ2-6; TRBD1 matches 8 bases. After removal of 4 bases from V and 1 base from J, the junction contained 21 bases not matched to a gene. Germline-derived CDR1 and CDR2 are LGHNA and YNFKEQ. The CDR3 length is 22 residues. CDR3 DNA sequence: TGTGCCAGCAGCCCCACGGAGAGGCGCAGGGGGCGGCTCTTGTCTGGGGCCAACGTCCTGACTTTC. Translated: CASSPTERRRGRLLSGANVLTF.

V and J are TRBV2 and TRBJ1-1; perhaps TRBD1 as D (6 bases). V shed 3 bases and J shed 0 bases, with 11 bases lying between them. CDR3 length: 15 amino acids. Per germline, CDR1 SNHLY and CDR2 FYNNEI. The CDR3 region has the DNA TGTGCCAGCAGTGATAAGGGGGTGGTGAACACTGAAGCTTTCTTT. This sequence encodes CASSDKGVVNTEAFF.

The chain combines TRBV30 with TRBJ1-1, with D perhaps matching TRBD1 (6 bases). The CDR3 sequence is 15 residues long. Trimming cost V 0 bases and J 3 bases, with 14 bases left between them. Germline values: CDR1 GTSNPN, CDR2 SVGIG (reference sequence). CDR3 nucleotides: TGTGCCTGGAGTGTACTTGGGGGCTGGGACACTGAAGCTTTCTTT. Its translation is CAWSVLGGWDTEAFF.

This chain connects TRBV4-3 to TRBJ2-2; D remains ambiguous. Trimming left V 2 bases short and J 7 bases short, with 8 bases between. The CDR3 length is 13 residues. Germline V gene data show CDR1 as LGHNA and CDR2 as YSLEER. CDR3 nucleotides: TGCGCCAGCAGCCAACCTAGACTCGGGGAGCTGTTTTTT. Residues: CASSQPRLGELFF.

V gene TRBV9 combines with J gene TRBJ2-7; 7 nucleotides line up with TRBD1. Per the germline V gene, CDR1 is SGDLS and CDR2 is YYNGEE. With 3 bases clipped from V and 5 bases from J, the junction kept 11 bases outside the gene matches. This CDR3 has 15 residues. CDR3 protein: CASSAYRGSLDEQYF. CDR3 sequence (DNA): TGTGCCAGCAGCGCCTACAGGGGAAGTTTGGACGAGCAGTACTTC.